Below are 27 T cell receptor beta chains sequenced from a single sample in a study of blood T cell repertoires in COVID-19. Profiled with immunoSEQ multiplex PCR; TCRdb holds only in-frame clones, not every one. This sample has fewer than 40,000 clones, with approximately 92% found just once. The specimen sequenced was peripheral blood. The receptors stem from an older man with acute or convalescent COVID-19.

The V call is TRBV18, the J call TRBJ1-4, with no clear D. CDR1 is KGHSH and CDR2 is LQKENI in the germline V gene. CDR3 length: 16 amino acids. V shed 6 bases and J shed 1 base, with 15 bases lying between them. In DNA form, the CDR3 reads TGTGCCAGCTCGCCCAGCCAGGAGGGAACTAATGAAAAACTGTTTTTT. Its protein product is CASSPSQEGTNEKLFF.

The chain has TRBV10-1 and TRBJ2-3, with 16 bases aligning to TRBD2. Germline CDR1 reads WNHNN; CDR2 reads SYGVQD (reference sequence). The CDR3 consists of 20 residues. With V trimmed by 6 bases and J by 2 bases, 14 bases remained unmatched. The chain's CDR3 is CASSTRTGLAGGPNTDTQYF. CDR3 nucleotides: TGCGCCAGCAGCACCCGCACGGGACTAGCGGGAGGGCCGAACACAGATACGCAGTATTTT.

The sample holds one count of this clone. The genes are TRBV28 and TRBJ1-4; tentatively, D is TRBD1 (6 bases). The CDR3 loop spans 14 amino acids. Germline CDR1 and CDR2: MDHEN and SYDVKM. The V end lost 4 bases, the J end lost 5 bases, and 11 bases lay between the germline ends. As DNA, the CDR3 is TGTGCCAGCAGTTCCGGACAGAAAAATGAAAAACTGTTTTTT. Translation: CASSSGQKNEKLFF.

The V gene is TRBV7-8, the J gene TRBJ2-1, with D tentatively TRBD1 (6 bases). This CDR3 comprises 14 residues. Germline V lookup: CDR1 SGHVS, CDR2 FQNEAQ. V was trimmed by 4 bases and J by 5 bases, leaving 12 bases between them. The CDR3 here is CASSSYRVNNEQFF. The CDR3 DNA reads as TGTGCCAGCAGCTCATACAGGGTCAACAATGAGCAGTTCTTC. The entire variable domain, with the rest obtained from reference TRBV7-8 and TRBJ2-1, is as follows: GAGVSQSPRYKVAKRGQDVALRCDPISGHVSLFWYQQALGQGPEFLTYFQNEAQLDKSGLPSDRFFAERPEGSVSTLKIQRTQQEDSAVYLCASSSYRVNNEQFFGPGTRLTVL.

J is TRBJ1-4 and V is TRBV30; D not resolved. The V gene lost 1 base and the J gene lost 8 bases, with 14 bases spanning the gap. The CDR3 is made up of 14 amino acids. Per the germline V gene, CDR1 is GTSNPN and CDR2 is SVGIG (reference sequence). In DNA form, the CDR3 reads TGTGCCTGGAGTGCGAGGCCCACGGGAGAAAAACTGTTTTTT. It translates to CAWSARPTGEKLFF.

This chain uses TRBV11-2 with TRBJ1-2; 10 bases agree with TRBD1. Germline V gene lookup returns CDR1 SGHAT and CDR2 FQNNGV. V lost 5 bases, J lost 3 bases, and 0 bases stayed unmatched. This CDR3 is 13 amino acids long. In DNA form, the CDR3 reads TGTGCCAGCAGCGGGACAGGGGACTATGGCTACACCTTC. Protein product: CASSGTGDYGYTF.

A few counts support this clone. The genes are TRBV19 and TRBJ2-1; D gene uncertain. This CDR3 is 15 amino acids long. CDR1 and CDR2 (germline): LNHDA, SQIVND (reference sequence). Trimming pared 2 bases from V and 6 bases from J, leaving 14 bases between. CDR3 amino acids: CASSILALGPNEQFF. CDR3 bases: TGTGCCAGTAGTATATTAGCTCTAGGCCCCAATGAGCAGTTCTTC.

The V and J genes are TRBV11-3 and TRBJ2-7; tentatively, D is TRBD2 (6 bases). This CDR3 is 15 amino acids long. The V end lost 1 base, the J end lost 3 bases, and 13 bases lay between the germline ends. Germline V gives CDR1 SGHNT, CDR2 YENEEA. The CDR3 sequence: CASSLGRGSHYEQYF. The CDR3 region has the DNA TGTGCCAGCAGCTTAGGGCGGGGATCCCACTACGAGCAGTACTTC.

The rearrangement uses TRBV30 and TRBJ2-3; TRBD2 matches 13 bases. Germline CDR1 is GTSNPN and CDR2 is SVGIG (reference sequence). The CDR3 has 14 residues. V dropped 8 bases and J dropped 3; count of bases not matched to a gene: 5. CDR3 sequence: CARRTSGSTDTQYF. DNA for the CDR3: TGTGCCCGACGGACTAGCGGGAGTACAGATACGCAGTATTTT.

The chain combines TRBV5-6 with TRBJ2-3, with 8 bases aligning to TRBD2. CDR3 length equals 13 residues. V lost 7 bases, J lost 2 bases, and 3 bases stayed unmatched. Germline V gene data show CDR1 as SGHDT and CDR2 as YYEEEE. DNA for the CDR3: TGTGCCAGCGAGCGGGAGCCCACAGATACGCAGTATTTT. Translation: CASEREPTDTQYF.

The rearrangement links TRBV28 to TRBJ1-4; D not certain. The ends were cut back, 4 bases at V and 13 bases at J, with 10 bases in the middle. CDR3 size: 11 residues. Germline assignment: CDR1 MDHEN and CDR2 SYDVKM. DNA of the CDR3: TGTGCCAGCAGTTCCGCGGGGAGACTGTTTTTT. Its protein is CASSSAGRLFF.

The chain links TRBV7-9 to TRBJ2-1, with 9 positions matching TRBD2. The trim removed 5 bases at V and 7 bases at J, leaving 18 bases unmatched. This CDR3 spans 18 amino acids. The germline CDR1 and CDR2 sequences are SEHNR and FQNEAQ (reference sequence). CDR3 coding DNA: TGTGCCAGCAGCCCTGGGAGAGGGGGGTCTAGCGGGATTAATGAGCAGTTCTTC. Translated: CASSPGRGGSSGINEQFF. Full variable domain (missing parts from reference TRBV7-9 and TRBJ2-1): DTGVSQNPRHKITKRGQNVTFRCDPISEHNRLYWYRQTLGQGPEFLTYFQNEAQLEKSRLLSDRFSAERPKGSFSTLEIQRTEQGDSAMYLCASSPGRGGSSGINEQFFGPGTRLTVL.

The chain recombines TRBV7-2 with TRBJ1-2; D possibly corresponds to TRBD1 (5 bases). Between the trimmed V and J ends, which lost 8 bases and 3 bases, there was a span of 25 bases. The CDR3 has 17 residues. Germline values: CDR1 SGHTA, CDR2 FQGNSA. CDR3 sequence (DNA): TGTGCCAGCCAAATTAGAATTTCATGGGGCAGCGACTATGGCTACACCTTC. This gives the protein CASQIRISWGSDYGYTF.

This sequence joins TRBV6-6 and TRBJ1-2, with D possibly TRBD1 on 6 matching bases. The CDR3 runs to 15 residues. V lost 3 bases, J lost 9 bases, and 20 bases lay in between. The germline CDR1 and CDR2 sequences are MNHNY and SVGAGI (reference sequence). This chain's CDR3 is CASSYSLDRLNRYTF. For the CDR3, the DNA is TGTGCCAGCAGTTATTCCCTCGACAGGTTGAATCGCTACACCTTC.

J is TRBJ2-1 and V is TRBV21-1; TRBD1 is the table's D call and was not checked against the DNA. TRBV21-1 is a listed pseudogene. The CDR3 runs to 16 residues. DNA of the CDR3: TGTGCCAGCAGCAAGGGAAGGACAGCCCTGGACGATGAGCAGTTCTTC. Translating it yields CASSKGRTALDDEQFF.

This chain links TRBV6-2 or TRBV6-3 with TRBJ2-3; D is undetermined. CDR3 length: 13 residues. Germline V gene sequence: CDR1 MNHEY, CDR2 SVGEGT. With 6 bases removed from V and 4 bases from J, the gap between germline ends came to 11 bases. The CDR3 nucleotides are TGTGCCAGCAGCCCCACTGGAGCAGATACGCAGTATTTT. The encoded protein is CASSPTGADTQYF.

The chain uses TRBV6-5 and TRBJ2-5, with D tentatively TRBD2 (6 bases). The CDR3 loop spans 15 amino acids. Germline V gives CDR1 MNHEY, CDR2 SVGAGI. The ends were cut back, 6 bases at V and 0 bases at J, with 14 bases in the middle. CDR3 in DNA: TGTGCCAGCAGCGGGGGAGGAGGGTACCAAGAGACCCAGTACTTC. Encoded protein: CASSGGGGYQETQYF.

The rearrangement links TRBV4-2 to TRBJ1-4; TRBD1 matches 9 bases. Germline V CDR1 and CDR2: LGHNA, YNFKEQ. The J segment lost 7 bases and the V segment lost 6 bases, leaving 9 bases of the junction unmatched. CDR3 length equals 15 residues. The CDR3 region has the DNA TGTGCCAGCAGGGCCTTGACAGGGGGAGTTGAAAAACTGTTTTTT. Its protein is CASRALTGGVEKLFF.

This sequence joins TRBV7-2 and TRBJ2-2; D gene uncertain. There are 13 residues in the CDR3. The V gene's germline CDR1 is SGHTA and CDR2 FQGNSA. V gave up 2 bases and J gave up 6 bases, with 7 bases separating them. The CDR3 region is CASSLFEAGELFF. CDR3 DNA sequence: TGTGCCAGCAGCTTATTCGAGGCCGGGGAGCTGTTTTTT. The full variable domain, completed using reference TRBV7-2 and TRBJ2-2, is GAGVSQSPSNKVTEKGKDVELRCDPISGHTALYWYRQSLGQGLEFLIYFQGNSAPDKSGLPSDRFSAERTGGSVSTLTIQRTQQEDSAVYLCASSLFEAGELFFGEGSRLTVL.

The rearrangement uses TRBV3-1 (or the pseudogene TRBV3-2) and TRBJ1-5; no firm D call. This CDR3 is built from 14 residues. Germline loops: CDR1 LGHDT, CDR2 YNNKEL (reference sequence). V lost 3 bases and J 7 bases, leaving 13 bases between the germline ends. The CDR3 protein is CASSHGTREQPQHF. The CDR3 region has the DNA TGTGCCAGCAGCCATGGAACGCGGGAACAGCCCCAGCATTTT.

The V gene is TRBV19, the J gene TRBJ2-2; 7 bases are a match to TRBD2. This CDR3 has 15 amino acids. Germline CDR1 reads LNHDA; CDR2 reads SQIVND (reference sequence). V lost 7 bases to trimming and J lost 1 base; unmatched junction nucleotides: 6. Here the CDR3 DNA reads TGTGCCAGTACCCCAGGACTAGAGAACACCGGGGAGCTGTTTTTT. It encodes CASTPGLENTGELFF.

The CDR3 DNA sequence: TGTGCCAGCAGCTTGGACGGACAGGACCACACTGAAGCTTTCTTT. Protein product: CASSLDGQDHTEAFF. The V gene is TRBV7-2, the J gene TRBJ1-1; 7 bases are a match to TRBD1. Per germline, CDR1 SGHTA and CDR2 FQGNSA. The V segment lost 3 bases and the J segment 3 bases; nucleotides outside the gene matches: 7. This CDR3 is built from 15 residues.

The V and J genes are TRBV27 and TRBJ2-7; TRBD2 aligns across 10 bases. This CDR3 is 15 amino acids long. Trimming took 8 bases from V and 0 from J; bases not matched to a gene: 7. Germline CDR1 and CDR2: MNHEY and SMNVEV (reference sequence). CDR3 protein: CASASGTSVSYEQYF. DNA for the CDR3: TGTGCCAGCGCATCCGGGACTAGCGTCTCCTACGAGCAGTACTTC.

The rearrangement joins TRBV19 to TRBJ2-7; 9 bases are a match to TRBD1. V was pared by 1 base and J by 3 bases, with 1 base of the junction left unmatched. The CDR3 sequence is 14 residues long. Germline V gives CDR1 LNHDA, CDR2 SQIVND (reference sequence). The CDR3 is CASSIGTGDYEQYF. For the CDR3, the DNA is TGTGCCAGTAGTATAGGGACAGGGGACTACGAGCAGTACTTC.

The genes are TRBV5-5 and TRBJ1-2; D might be TRBD1 (6 bases). Germline CDR1 reads SGHKS; CDR2 reads YYEKEE (reference sequence). The V end was cut by 2 bases, the J end by 4 bases, with 18 bases between. The CDR3 is made up of 16 amino acids. The CDR3 loop is CASSLNPGVNPYGYTF. In nucleotides, the CDR3 is TGTGCCAGCAGCTTAAACCCAGGGGTGAACCCCTATGGCTACACCTTC.

This clone was detected only once. The rearrangement uses TRBV28 and TRBJ2-7; 8 nucleotides align to TRBD1. CDR3 length equals 15 residues. The J segment lost 0 bases and the V segment lost 7 bases, leaving 8 bases of the junction unmatched. Germline values: CDR1 MDHEN, CDR2 SYDVKM. The CDR3 loop is CASTAGTGISYEQYF. For the CDR3, the DNA is TGTGCCAGCACGGCGGGGACAGGAATCTCCTACGAGCAGTACTTC.

As DNA, the CDR3 is TGTGCCAGCAGCTTACTAGGCACTACGCAGTATTTT. Its translation is CASSLLGTTQYF. The V gene is TRBV7-2, the J gene TRBJ2-3, with no clear D. The CDR3 length is 12 residues. V was pared by 2 bases and J by 8 bases, with 8 bases between. Germline-derived CDR1 and CDR2 are SGHTA and FQGNSA.